A single sample gave rise to the 28 T cell receptor beta chains below, sequenced in a study of T cells in Graves' hyperthyroidism and ophthalmopathy. Amplification of TCR beta CDR3 regions used RNA as the template. The HTBI primer set drove a first-round RT-PCR of the TCR CDR3. One entry per CDR3 protein results from TCRdb running MiXCR on the multiplex PCR reads. The sample includes over 300,000 distinct CDR3 sequences, more than 11% of them seen just once. Sequencing input: blood. These receptors all stem from a woman in her fifties or sixties with Graves' hyperthyroidism.

This clonotype appeared a few times. The chain carries TRBV7-3 and TRBJ2-2, with D possibly matching TRBD1 (5 bases). Trimming took off 1 base at V and 2 bases at J, with 11 bases between the two ends. CDR3 length equals 16 residues. Germline CDR1 reads SGHTA; CDR2 reads FQGTGA. The CDR3 bases are TGTGCCAGCAGCTTAAGTGTAAGGGGTAACACCGGGGAGCTGTTTTTT. It encodes CASSLSVRGNTGELFF.

This clonotype is a singleton in its sample. The chain recombines TRBV5-1 with TRBJ2-2, with 10 nucleotides matching TRBD1. The V gene end was trimmed by 7 bases and the J gene end by 3 bases; junction bases not matched to a gene: 6. Germline lookup yields CDR1 SGHRS and CDR2 YFSETQ. The CDR3 has 15 residues. Here the CDR3 reads CASVSGTGDTGELFF. The DNA of the CDR3 is TGCGCCAGCGTTTCCGGGACAGGGGACACCGGGGAGCTGTTTTTT.

The chain uses TRBV30 and TRBJ2-2; TRBD2 matches at 7 bases. Germline V lookup: CDR1 GTSNPN, CDR2 SVGIG (reference sequence). The ends lost 2 bases at V and 3 bases at J; junction bases unmatched: 3. This CDR3 has 14 residues. The DNA for the CDR3 is TGTGCCTGGAGTCGGCTAGCGGACACCGGGGAGCTGTTTTTT. Its protein product is CAWSRLADTGELFF.

The rearrangement links TRBV18 to TRBJ2-3; TRBD1 matches at 8 bases. Germline CDR1 and CDR2: KGHSH and LQKENI. This CDR3 contains 16 residues. J lost 11 bases, V lost 6 bases, and 19 bases had no gene match. The CDR3 region is CASSPKGHPITGGQYF. In DNA, the CDR3 is TGTGCCAGCTCTCCAAAAGGGCATCCAATCACAGGGGGGCAGTATTTT.

This clonotype was seen repeatedly, ten times or more. The chain employs TRBV6-1 and TRBJ1-5, with unresolved D. Trimming cost V 5 bases and J 6 bases, with 11 bases left between them. The CDR3 runs to 13 residues. Germline V gene data show CDR1 as MNHNS and CDR2 as SASEGT. CDR3: CASSLNEGQPQHF. DNA for the CDR3: TGTGCCAGCAGTCTTAATGAGGGTCAGCCCCAGCATTTT.

This clonotype was observed many times. V and J are TRBV11-3 and TRBJ2-1; D unclear. This CDR3 contains 15 residues. With 0 bases removed from V and 0 bases from J, the gap between germline ends came to 6 bases. Germline V gives CDR1 SGHNT, CDR2 YENEEA. The CDR3 bases are TGTGCCAGCAGCTTAGATCCGAGCTCCTACAATGAGCAGTTCTTC. It translates to CASSLDPSSYNEQFF.

This clonotype was observed many times. V is TRBV3-1 and J is TRBJ2-7, with D unresolved. CDR1 is LGHDT, CDR2 YNNKEL, per germline (reference sequence). V shed 1 base and J shed 2 bases, with 9 bases lying between them. This CDR3 region has 14 residues. This CDR3 reads CASSQGGAPYEQYF. Written as DNA, the CDR3 is TGTGCCAGCAGCCAAGGCGGTGCACCCTACGAGCAGTACTTC.

This chain joins TRBV6-1 and TRBJ1-2; unclear D gene. This CDR3 region has 14 residues. The germline gives CDR1 MNHNS, CDR2 SASEGT. V was cut by 6 bases and J by 6 bases, with 17 bases left in between. CDR3 loop: CASSSGWVKDGYTF. The CDR3 bases are TGTGCCAGCAGCAGTGGGTGGGTGAAGGATGGCTACACCTTC.

This clonotype was recorded many times. The chain combines TRBV13 with TRBJ2-5, with 16 positions matching TRBD2. This CDR3 contains 14 residues. V shed 4 bases and J 13 bases; nucleotides not matched to a gene: 6. Germline CDR1 reads PRHDT; CDR2 reads FYEKMQ (reference sequence). Written as DNA, the CDR3 is TGTGCCAGCAGCTGGGGACTAGCGGGAGGGCCTTCGTACTTC. This gives the protein CASSWGLAGGPSYF.

The gene calls are TRBV6-1 and TRBJ2-3; D is possibly TRBD2 (6 bases). CDR3 length: 14 amino acids. V lost 11 bases to trimming and J lost 0 bases, with 15 bases between them. The V gene's germline CDR1 is MNHNS and CDR2 SASEGT. The CDR3 DNA reads TGTGCCGCTAGGCATGGGACTAGCACAGATACGCAGTATTTT. Its translation: CAARHGTSTDTQYF.

V and J are TRBV20-1 and TRBJ2-4, with 10 bases identical to TRBD2. Germline CDR1 is DFQATT and CDR2 is SNEGSKA (reference sequence). This CDR3 is built from 14 residues. The V segment lost 5 bases and the J segment 2 bases; nucleotides outside the gene matches: 3. As DNA, the CDR3 is TGCAGTGCTTTAGCGGGAGGAACCAAAAACATTCAGTACTTC. Protein sequence: CSALAGGTKNIQYF.

The chain combines TRBV5-1 with TRBJ2-1, with D unclear. The J call is in doubt because the DNA end fits TRBJ2-7 better. Germline V lookup: CDR1 SGHRS, CDR2 YFSETQ. This CDR3 spans 14 amino acids. CDR3 coding DNA: TGCGCCAGCAGCTTAGGGTACTCCTACAATGAGCAGTACTTC. It yields the protein CASSLGYSYNEQYF.

This clonotype was detected a few times. V is TRBV24-1 and J is TRBJ2-1, with 7 bases fitting TRBD1. V lost 5 bases to trimming and J lost 8 bases; unmatched junction nucleotides: 5. CDR1 and CDR2 from the germline V gene are KGHDR and SFDVKD. The CDR3 covers 13 residues. The CDR3 region has the DNA TGTGCCACCAGTGGGGGGACAGACGATGAGCAGTTCTTC. Its translation is CATSGGTDDEQFF.

V is TRBV6-5 and J is TRBJ2-7; no clear D gene. Per the germline V gene, CDR1 is MNHEY and CDR2 is SVGAGI. The V and J ends lost 2 bases and 5 bases respectively, with 13 bases between them. The CDR3 has 14 amino acids. CDR3 residues: CASSYRTSADEQYF. CDR3 coding DNA: TGTGCCAGCAGTTACCGGACCAGCGCCGACGAGCAGTACTTC.

The chain joins TRBV12-3 or TRBV12-4 to TRBJ2-1, with TRBD2 matching 9 bases. After removal of 2 bases from V and 6 bases from J, the junction contained 14 bases not matched to a gene. The length of the CDR3 is 18 residues. The DNA for the CDR3 is TGTGCCAGCAGTTTACAAGCGGGGGGATCGGGGTTCGGCAATGAGCAGTTCTTC. It translates to CASSLQAGGSGFGNEQFF.

The chain carries TRBV10-3 and TRBJ1-1; D possibly corresponds to TRBD1 (6 bases). Germline values: CDR1 ENHRY, CDR2 SYGVKD. The CDR3 totals 14 residues. The V and J ends lost 6 bases and 1 base respectively, with 12 bases between them. The CDR3 DNA reads as TGTGCCATCAGGGACAGTCTCCAGAACACTGAAGCTTTCTTT. Its translation: CAIRDSLQNTEAFF.

This clonotype was seen repeatedly, ten times or more. Here the CDR3 reads CATKNQGQTGNTIYF. For the CDR3, the DNA is TGTGCCACCAAGAACCAGGGACAGACTGGAAACACCATATATTTT. This chain links TRBV6-1 with TRBJ1-3; 7 bases align to TRBD1. Trimming at V came to 10 bases and at J to 2 bases, leaving 11 bases not matched to a gene. Germline V gene lookup returns CDR1 MNHNS and CDR2 SASEGT. This CDR3 has 15 residues.

The sample holds a few counts of this clonotype. The chain uses TRBV5-1 and TRBJ2-1, with D possibly TRBD2 on 5 matching bases. The length of the CDR3 is 14 residues. Germline V gene lookup returns CDR1 SGHRS and CDR2 YFSETQ. With 3 bases removed from V and 4 bases from J, the gap between germline ends came to 11 bases. The CDR3 protein is CASSSPGIYNEQFF. As DNA, the CDR3 is TGCGCCAGCAGCTCTCCCGGGATTTACAATGAGCAGTTCTTC.

This clonotype has a count of ten or more. The J gene is TRBJ2-7, the V gene TRBV10-3; 8 bases are a match to TRBD1. Looked up from germline, CDR1 is ENHRY and CDR2 is SYGVKD. Germline trimming cut 4 bases from V and 3 bases from J; bases unmatched to any gene: 8. CDR3 length: 15 amino acids. The CDR3 DNA reads TGTGCCATCAGTGTAAAGGGGACAGGAGACTACGAGCAGTACTTC. This encodes CAISVKGTGDYEQYF.

The chain employs TRBV5-1 and TRBJ2-1; D remains ambiguous. Germline CDR1 SGHRS, CDR2 YFSETQ. Trimming removed 3 bases at V and 5 bases at J, with 9 bases between. The CDR3 runs to 13 residues. The CDR3, as DNA: TGCGCCAGCAGCTCTGACTTGAACAATGAGCAGTTCTTC. Translating gives CASSSDLNNEQFF.

This clonotype occurred many times. This chain joins TRBV2 and TRBJ1-2, with TRBD1 matching 7 bases. The CDR3 consists of 16 residues. The junction had 15 bases not matched to a gene; V was cut back by 9 bases and J by 2 bases. CDR1 and CDR2 from the germline V gene are SNHLY and FYNNEI. The CDR3 DNA sequence: TGTGCCAGACTCGACCTCTTGACAGGGCCAAACTATGGCTACACCTTC. It codes for CARLDLLTGPNYGYTF.

This clonotype has a count of ten or more. The rearrangement links TRBV2 to TRBJ2-7; D gene uncertain. V was pared by 3 bases and J by 4 bases, with 7 bases between. CDR3 length equals 12 residues. Germline V CDR1 and CDR2: SNHLY, FYNNEI. CDR3 sequence: CASSDAPYEQYF. For the CDR3, the DNA is TGTGCCAGCAGTGATGCCCCTTACGAGCAGTACTTC.

This clonotype has at least ten counts. The chain links TRBV2 to TRBJ2-2, with D perhaps matching TRBD2 (5 bases). The germline V gene has CDR1 SNHLY and CDR2 FYNNEI. The V and J ends lost 8 bases and 1 base respectively, with 11 bases between them. The CDR3 is 14 amino acids. The CDR3 spells CASVRERNTGELFF. The CDR3 DNA reads as TGTGCCAGCGTTAGGGAGAGGAACACCGGGGAGCTGTTTTTT.

The chain has TRBV6-1 and TRBJ2-2; 10 nucleotides line up with TRBD2. Germline-derived CDR1 and CDR2 are MNHNS and SASEGT. The CDR3 consists of 17 residues. With 2 bases clipped from V and 2 bases from J, the junction kept 5 bases outside the gene matches. The CDR3 DNA reads as TGTGCCAGCAGTGAACGGCTAGCGGGAGTAAACACCGGGGAGCTGTTTTTT. Translated, it gives CASSERLAGVNTGELFF.

This clonotype occurred a few times. The V and J genes are TRBV29-1 and TRBJ2-2; D is unresolved. CDR3 length: 13 amino acids. Trimming removed 0 bases at V and 3 bases at J, with 5 bases between. Germline V CDR1 and CDR2: SQVTM, ANQGSEA. CDR3 nucleotides: TGCAGCGTTGAAGATCCCTACACCGGGGAGCTGTTTTTT. Protein product: CSVEDPYTGELFF.

This clonotype was seen many times. V is TRBV27 and J is TRBJ2-7; 8 bases line up with TRBD1. From germline, CDR1 is MNHEY and CDR2 SMNVEV (reference sequence). V lost 6 bases, J lost 2 bases, and 6 bases stayed unmatched. The CDR3 runs 14 residues. The CDR3 is CASSGTGLPYEQYF. The CDR3 DNA follows: TGTGCCAGCAGCGGGACAGGTCTGCCCTACGAGCAGTACTTC.

At least ten counts were recorded for this clonotype. This chain joins TRBV20-1 and TRBJ2-7; TRBD1 matches 9 bases. The CDR3 has 15 residues. J lost 6 bases, V lost 0 bases, and 9 bases had no gene match. The germline V gene encodes CDR1 DFQATT and CDR2 SNEGSKA (reference sequence). The CDR3 protein is CSARDGDRDTGEQYF. CDR3 coding DNA: TGCAGTGCTAGAGATGGGGACAGGGATACGGGCGAGCAGTACTTC.

This clonotype was seen many times. The genes are TRBV5-4 and TRBJ2-7, with 7 positions matching TRBD1. Germline CDR1 is SGHNT and CDR2 is YYREEE (reference sequence). Losses at the gene ends were 1 base for V and 2 bases for J; bases not matched to a gene: 6. The CDR3 is 15 residues long. The DNA for the CDR3 is TGTGCCAGCAGCTTGCCGGGACAGTTGGCCTACGAGCAGTACTTC. It encodes CASSLPGQLAYEQYF.